This T cell receptor beta chain came from a study of T cells in localized non-small cell lung cancer. Clones were read by immunoSEQ multiplex PCR, and TCRdb kept only the in-frame ones, dropping some. The sample includes around 50,000 clones, more than 80% of them seen just once. Overall study results and limits: Adjacent uninvolved lung had the highest clonality, suggesting focused antigen responses.

To note about this clone: No antigen is known for it.

Germline values: CDR1 SNHLY, CDR2 FYNNEI. The V and J ends lost 2 bases and 10 bases respectively, with 12 bases between them. The CDR3 loop spans 14 amino acids. This TCR was sampled from a woman between 35 and 70 years old with stage I lung adenocarcinoma. Sample: peripheral blood, taken before any cancer treatment. The V gene is TRBV2, the J gene TRBJ1-6; TRBD1 might be the D (6 bases). The CDR3 loop is CASSELGGRSPLHF. The CDR3 DNA follows: TGTGCCAGCAGTGAACTGGGGGGGCGATCACCCCTCCACTTT.